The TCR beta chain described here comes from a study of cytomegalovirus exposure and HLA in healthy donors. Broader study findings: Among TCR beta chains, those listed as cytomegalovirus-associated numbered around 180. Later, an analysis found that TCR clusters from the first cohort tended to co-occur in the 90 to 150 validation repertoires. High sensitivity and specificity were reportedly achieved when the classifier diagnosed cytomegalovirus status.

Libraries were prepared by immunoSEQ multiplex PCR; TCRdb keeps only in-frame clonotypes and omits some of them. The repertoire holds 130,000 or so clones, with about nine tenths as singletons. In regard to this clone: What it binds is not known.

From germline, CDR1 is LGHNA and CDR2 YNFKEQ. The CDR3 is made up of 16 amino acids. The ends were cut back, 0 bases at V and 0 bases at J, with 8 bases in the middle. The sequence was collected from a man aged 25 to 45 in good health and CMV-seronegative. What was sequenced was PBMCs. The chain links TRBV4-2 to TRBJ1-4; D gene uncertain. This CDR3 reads CASSQERRTTNEKLFF. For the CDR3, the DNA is TGTGCCAGCAGCCAAGAGAGGAGGACAACTAATGAAAAACTGTTTTTT.